These T cell receptor beta chains were read from a single sample in a study of spatial heterogeneity in lung cancer. Each CDR3 protein is one row after TCRdb ran MiXCR on the 5' RACE reads. This sample has approximately 82,000 distinct CDR3 sequences, with roughly 12% found just once. Sequenced material: PBMCs, taken at surgery. All receptors derive from a male donor with early-stage non-small cell lung cancer. Both conserved end residues are part of each CDR3. Each record gives: CDR3 DNA, CDR3 protein, D gene, J gene, clone size, V gene. The D gene is left open where the match is weak. The size field is filled for only some rows; it gives once, few, many or a size class.

DNA: TGTGCCAGCAGTTCCGGGACAGGGGGGGGGGCTGAAGCTTTCTTT
CDR3: CASSSGTGGGAEAFF
D: TRBD1
J: TRBJ1-1
size: .
V: TRBV12-3/TRBV12-4

DNA: TGTGCCAGCAGCTTGTACCTAGCGGGGAACACCGGGGAGCTGTTTTTT
CDR3: CASSLYLAGNTGELFF
D: TRBD2
J: TRBJ2-2
size: .
V: TRBV5-4

DNA: TGCGCCAGCAGCTTCCCCGGGACAGCTGAAGCTTTCTTT
CDR3: CASSFPGTAEAFF
D: TRBD1
J: TRBJ1-1
size: .
V: TRBV5-1

DNA: TGCAGTGCTAGTTTCGGGAGGAATCAGCCCCAGCATTTT
CDR3: CSASFGRNQPQHF
D: .
J: TRBJ1-5
size: .
V: TRBV20-1

DNA: TGTGCCAGCAGCTTAGCTGGCGGGGCCAATCAGCCCCAGCATTTT
CDR3: CASSLAGGANQPQHF
D: .
J: TRBJ1-5
size: many
V: TRBV7-8

DNA: TGTGCCAGCAGCTTACAGAACACCATATATTTT
CDR3: CASSLQNTIYF
D: .
J: TRBJ1-3
size: .
V: TRBV5-6

DNA: TGCAGTGCGAGACCGGGACAGGGGGCGGTAGATACGCAGTATTTT
CDR3: CSARPGQGAVDTQYF
D: TRBD1
J: TRBJ2-3
size: .
V: TRBV20-1

DNA: TGTGCCACCAGTGATCCCAGGTCCACAGATACGCAGTATTTT
CDR3: CATSDPRSTDTQYF
D: .
J: TRBJ2-3
size: .
V: TRBV24-1

DNA: TGTGCCAGCAGTTTAGGAGAGGGCACTGAAGCTTTCTTT
CDR3: CASSLGEGTEAFF
D: .
J: TRBJ1-1
size: many
V: TRBV27

DNA: TGCAGCGTTGGCGGGGAGACTGAAGCTTTCTTT
CDR3: CSVGGETEAFF
D: .
J: TRBJ1-1
size: few
V: TRBV29-1

DNA: TGCAGTGCTAGGGAGTGGGCCCAAGATACGCAGTATTTT
CDR3: CSAREWAQDTQYF
D: .
J: TRBJ2-3
size: few
V: TRBV20-1

DNA: TGCAGTGCTAGATCGGGACAACGCTTGAACACTGAAGCTTTCTTT
CDR3: CSARSGQRLNTEAFF
D: .
J: TRBJ1-1
size: few
V: TRBV20-1

DNA: TGTGCCAGCAGTTATAAGGGAGGGGTCATTGAAAAACTGTTTTTT
CDR3: CASSYKGGVIEKLFF
D: .
J: TRBJ1-4
size: few
V: TRBV6-9

DNA: TGTGCCAGCAGCCAAGTGACACACTCTAGCACAGATACGCAGTATTTT
CDR3: CASSQVTHSSTDTQYF
D: .
J: TRBJ2-3
size: many
V: TRBV3-1

DNA: TGCAGTGCTAGAGAGGGGGGGGAGGAAAAACTGTTTTTT
CDR3: CSAREGGEEKLFF
D: .
J: TRBJ1-4
size: few
V: TRBV20-1

DNA: TGTGCCATCAGGGGCAGGGACTATGGCTACACCTTC
CDR3: CAIRGRDYGYTF
D: .
J: TRBJ1-2
size: few
V: TRBV2

DNA: TGCGCCAGCAGCTGGGGACGCCTAGGAAGCACAGATACGCAGTATTTT
CDR3: CASSWGRLGSTDTQYF
D: .
J: TRBJ2-3
size: .
V: TRBV5-1

DNA: TGTGCCAGCAGCGTAGCTGGAACGGGACCCACAGATACGCAGTATTTT
CDR3: CASSVAGTGPTDTQYF
D: .
J: TRBJ2-3
size: .
V: TRBV9

DNA: TGTGCCAGCAGCGTAGGACAGGGGATGGAGGACACTGAAGCTTTCTTT
CDR3: CASSVGQGMEDTEAFF
D: TRBD1
J: TRBJ1-1
size: .
V: TRBV9

DNA: TGCAGTGCTAGACTCAGCAGCAGCGGGGGGGAGCAGTACTTC
CDR3: CSARLSSSGGEQYF
D: TRBD2
J: TRBJ2-7
size: few
V: TRBV20-1

DNA: TGCAGCGTTGAAGGGGATGCTTCAGAGGGCAGGGGAGCAGATACGCAGTATTTT
CDR3: CSVEGDASEGRGADTQYF
D: .
J: TRBJ2-3
size: .
V: TRBV29-1

DNA: TGCAGCGTTGAACCGACAGGGACTGGAAACACCATATATTTT
CDR3: CSVEPTGTGNTIYF
D: TRBD1
J: TRBJ1-3
size: many
V: TRBV29-1

DNA: TGCAGTGCTTCGGTAGGGCCGGGCACTATTTACGAGCAGTACTTC
CDR3: CSASVGPGTIYEQYF
D: .
J: TRBJ2-7
size: few
V: TRBV20-1

DNA: TGTGCCACCCGCGGGGACATTGGGGAGACCCAGTACTTC
CDR3: CATRGDIGETQYF
D: .
J: TRBJ2-5
size: .
V: TRBV7-2

DNA: TGCGCCAGCAGCTTGAGTGCGTCCTCTAACTATGGCTACACCTTC
CDR3: CASSLSASSNYGYTF
D: .
J: TRBJ1-2
size: few
V: TRBV5-1

DNA: TGTGCCAGCAGTTACCTGGGGGCCGGCAATGAGCAGTTCTTC
CDR3: CASSYLGAGNEQFF
D: .
J: TRBJ2-1
size: .
V: TRBV6-6

DNA: TGCGCCAGCAGCCTGGTAACAGGGGGCCTCACCTTAGGTGAGCAGTTCTTC
CDR3: CASSLVTGGLTLGEQFF
D: TRBD1
J: TRBJ2-1
size: .
V: TRBV4-1

DNA: TGCGCCAGCAGCTTGGAGGCCAACTATGGCTACACCTTC
CDR3: CASSLEANYGYTF
D: .
J: TRBJ1-2
size: few
V: TRBV5-1

DNA: TGCAGAACTCCCGTTTTGTGCAATCAGCCCCAGCATTTT
CDR3: CRTPVLCNQPQHF
D: .
J: TRBJ1-5
size: many
V: TRBV20-1

DNA: TGTGCCAGCAGTCCGTGGACTAGCGGGATCGGTGAGCAGTTCTTC
CDR3: CASSPWTSGIGEQFF
D: TRBD2
J: TRBJ2-1
size: many
V: TRBV12-3/TRBV12-4

DNA: TGCGCCAGCAGCTTGGGAGGGAGCACCTTCCAAGAGACCCAGTACTTC
CDR3: CASSLGGSTFQETQYF
D: .
J: TRBJ2-5
size: .
V: TRBV5-1

DNA: TGTGCCATCAGCCCCCAAGGGGGCGGCAATCAGCCCCAGCATTTT
CDR3: CAISPQGGGNQPQHF
D: TRBD1
J: TRBJ1-5
size: .
V: TRBV10-3

DNA: TGTGCCAGCAGCTTCAGGGGGCTCGACTATGGCTACACCTTC
CDR3: CASSFRGLDYGYTF
D: TRBD1
J: TRBJ1-2
size: .
V: TRBV5-4

DNA: TGTGCCAGCAGCGTCACGACAGGGCGAGGCTACGAGCAGTACTTC
CDR3: CASSVTTGRGYEQYF
D: TRBD1
J: TRBJ2-7
size: few
V: TRBV7-8

DNA: TGTGCCACCAGTCTTAGGGGTTATGAGCAGTTCTTC
CDR3: CATSLRGYEQFF
D: .
J: TRBJ2-1
size: few
V: TRBV24-1

DNA: TGTGCCAGCACCCGGGGGCAGGTGGCCTACGAGCAGTACTTC
CDR3: CASTRGQVAYEQYF
D: .
J: TRBJ2-7
size: .
V: TRBV6-6

DNA: TGTGCCACCAGCACAGGACAGGGAGGATTGGTGGAGCAGTACTTC
CDR3: CATSTGQGGLVEQYF
D: TRBD1
J: TRBJ2-7
size: .
V: TRBV15

DNA: TGTGCCACCAGTGATTCCCGGCCTAGCGGGGTAAACATTCAGTACTTC
CDR3: CATSDSRPSGVNIQYF
D: TRBD2
J: TRBJ2-4
size: few
V: TRBV24-1

DNA: TGCAGCGTTGGGGGCGACAGGGGGGACACCGGGGAGCTGTTTTTT
CDR3: CSVGGDRGDTGELFF
D: TRBD1
J: TRBJ2-2
size: few
V: TRBV29-1

DNA: TGCAGCTCCTGGACAGGGTCCTCCAATGAGCAGTTCTTC
CDR3: CSSWTGSSNEQFF
D: TRBD1
J: TRBJ2-1
size: .
V: TRBV29-1

DNA: TGTGCCACCAGTGCCGTCTTTACCGATGAGCAGTTCTTC
CDR3: CATSAVFTDEQFF
D: .
J: TRBJ2-1
size: few
V: TRBV24-1

DNA: TGTGCCTGGAGCGTCCGTTCGGGTGCGAACTATGGCTACACCTTC
CDR3: CAWSVRSGANYGYTF
D: .
J: TRBJ1-2
size: .
V: TRBV30

DNA: TGTGCCACCAGTGCTAGGGACAGGCCAGAAGCTTTCTTT
CDR3: CATSARDRPEAFF
D: TRBD1
J: TRBJ1-1
size: few
V: TRBV24-1